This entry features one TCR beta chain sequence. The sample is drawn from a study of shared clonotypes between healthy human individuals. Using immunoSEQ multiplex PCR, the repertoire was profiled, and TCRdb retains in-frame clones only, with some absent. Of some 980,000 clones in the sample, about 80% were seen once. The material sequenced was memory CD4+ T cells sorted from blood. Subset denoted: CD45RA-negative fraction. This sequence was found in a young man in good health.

CDR3 nucleotides: TGTGCCAGCAACTCCGGGACGCCGAACTATGGCTACACCTTC. It translates to CASNSGTPNYGYTF. V and J are TRBV28 and TRBJ1-2; weak D call: TRBD1 (5 bases). The CDR3 consists of 14 residues. The V and J ends lost 7 bases and 2 bases respectively, with 14 bases between them. Per germline, CDR1 MDHEN and CDR2 SYDVKM.